This section outlines one T cell receptor beta chain sequence together with its context. Its antigen is still unknown. Unmatched junction bases numbered 7, after V lost 7 bases and J lost 3 bases. The CDR3 spans 15 residues. Germline lookup yields CDR1 MNHNY and CDR2 SVGAGI (reference sequence). The data originate from a study of pediatric ulcerative colitis. Study results and caveats: No controls had the two rectal clonotypes shared by ulcerative colitis patients.

This table comes from immunoSEQ multiplex PCR, and its TCRdb copy is limited to in-frame clones, with some not included. Here the sample spans 65,000 or so clones, about nine tenths being singletons. Source material: blood. The clonotype comes from a boy between 10 and 17 years old with severe ulcerative colitis. This chain links TRBV6-6 with TRBJ2-2, with 8 positions matching TRBD2. This chain's CDR3 is CASTIAGTDTGELFF. CDR3 coding DNA: TGTGCCAGCACTATAGCGGGAACGGACACCGGGGAGCTGTTTTTT.